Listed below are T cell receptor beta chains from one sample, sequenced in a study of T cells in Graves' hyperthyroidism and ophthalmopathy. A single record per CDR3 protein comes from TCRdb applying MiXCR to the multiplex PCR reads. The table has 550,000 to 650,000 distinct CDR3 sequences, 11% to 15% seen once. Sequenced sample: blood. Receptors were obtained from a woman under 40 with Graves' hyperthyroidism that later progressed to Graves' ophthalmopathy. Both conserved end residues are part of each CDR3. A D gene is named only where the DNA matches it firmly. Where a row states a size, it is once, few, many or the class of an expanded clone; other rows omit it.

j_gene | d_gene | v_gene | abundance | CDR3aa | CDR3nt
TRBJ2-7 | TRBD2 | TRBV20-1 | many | CSAYGLAGGGSYEQYF | TGCAGTGCTTACGGGCTAGCGGGAGGCGGGTCCTACGAGCAGTACTTC
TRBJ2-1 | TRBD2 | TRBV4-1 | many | CASSLPGLAGGDEQFF | TGCGCCAGCAGCCTCCCGGGACTAGCGGGAGGGGATGAGCAGTTCTTC
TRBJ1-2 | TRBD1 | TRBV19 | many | CASNTDRGNYGYTF | TGTGCCAGTAATACCGACAGGGGGAACTATGGCTACACCTTC
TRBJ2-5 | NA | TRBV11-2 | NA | CASSLSSHRETQYF | TGTGCCAGCAGCTTATCCAGCCATCGAGAGACCCAGTACTTC
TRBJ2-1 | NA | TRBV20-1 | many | CSARGSYNEQFF | TGCAGTGCTAGGGGGAGTTACAATGAGCAGTTCTTC
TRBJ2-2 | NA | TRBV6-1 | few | CASNPSGRANTGELFF | TGTGCCAGCAACCCCTCCGGGCGGGCGAACACCGGGGAGCTGTTTTTT
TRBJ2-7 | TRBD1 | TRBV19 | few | CASRTAQGAREQYF | TGTGCCAGTAGAACGGCACAGGGGGCGAGGGAGCAGTACTTC
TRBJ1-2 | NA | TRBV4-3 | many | CASSFRTDNYGYTF | TGCGCCAGCAGCTTTCGGACGGATAACTATGGCTACACCTTC
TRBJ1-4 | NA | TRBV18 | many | CASSVDLTTNEKLFF | TGTGCCAGCTCAGTAGATTTGACAACTAATGAAAAACTGTTTTTT
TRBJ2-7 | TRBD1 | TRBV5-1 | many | CASSLAGTGFSYEQYF | TGCGCCAGCAGCTTGGCGGGGACAGGGTTTTCCTACGAGCAGTACTTC
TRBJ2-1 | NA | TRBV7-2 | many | CASSSDFSDNEQFF | TGTGCCAGCAGCTCAGACTTCTCCGACAATGAGCAGTTCTTC
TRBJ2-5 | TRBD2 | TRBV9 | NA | CASSVGRLAEETQYF | TGTGCCAGCAGCGTAGGACGACTAGCGGAAGAGACCCAGTACTTC
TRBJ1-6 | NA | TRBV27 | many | CASSWATKGSPLHF | TGTGCCAGCAGTTGGGCGACCAAGGGCTCACCCCTCCACTTT
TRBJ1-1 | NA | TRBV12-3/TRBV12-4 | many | CASSYTTLGTEAFF | TGTGCCAGCAGCTACACTACATTGGGCACTGAAGCTTTCTTT
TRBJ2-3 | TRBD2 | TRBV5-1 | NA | CASSLNPLAGGTDTQYF | TGCGCCAGCAGCTTGAATCCCCTAGCGGGAGGAACAGATACGCAGTATTTT
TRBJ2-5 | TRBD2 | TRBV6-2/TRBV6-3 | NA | CASSRGLAGYNQETQYF | TGTGCCAGCAGCCGGGGACTAGCGGGCTACAACCAAGAGACCCAGTACTTC
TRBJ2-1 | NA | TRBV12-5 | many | CASGPDEGYEQFF | TGTGCTAGTGGTCCTGATGAGGGGTATGAGCAGTTCTTC
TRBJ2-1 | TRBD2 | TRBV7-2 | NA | CASSQEVGTSGTPSYNEQFF | TGCGCCAGCAGCCAAGAGGTAGGGACTAGCGGGACCCCCTCCTACAATGAGCAGTTCTTC
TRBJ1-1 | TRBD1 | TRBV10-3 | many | CAISESLQGATEAFF | TGTGCCATCAGTGAGTCGCTCCAGGGGGCTACTGAAGCTTTCTTT
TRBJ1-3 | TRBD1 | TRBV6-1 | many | CASRWTGDSGNTIYF | TGTGCCAGCAGGTGGACAGGGGACTCTGGAAACACCATATATTTT
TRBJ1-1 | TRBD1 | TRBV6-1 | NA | CASSYSGQMNTEAFF | TGTGCCAGCAGTTATTCGGGACAGATGAACACTGAAGCTTTCTTT
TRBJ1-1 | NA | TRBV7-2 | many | CASSRIKGGGEAFF | TGTGCCAGCAGCAGAATAAAAGGAGGAGGTGAAGCTTTCTTT
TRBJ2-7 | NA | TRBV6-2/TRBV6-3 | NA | CASSYWGSGEQYF | TGTGCCAGCAGTTACTGGGGATCGGGCGAGCAGTACTTC
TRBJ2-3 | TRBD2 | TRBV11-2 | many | CASSNRPTTSGSTYTQYF | TGTGCCAGCAGCAACCGACCGACTACTAGCGGGAGTACGTATACGCAGTATTTT
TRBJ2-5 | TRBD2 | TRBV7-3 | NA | CASSWVRGELYF | TGTGCCAGCAGTTGGGTCCGGGGGGAATTATACTTC
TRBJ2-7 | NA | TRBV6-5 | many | CASSYSRDSAYEQYF | TGTGCCAGCAGTTACTCGAGGGACTCCGCCTACGAGCAGTACTTC
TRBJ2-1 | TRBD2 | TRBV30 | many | CASQTSGRSSYNEQFF | TGTGCCTCGCAGACTAGCGGGAGATCGTCCTACAATGAGCAGTTCTTC
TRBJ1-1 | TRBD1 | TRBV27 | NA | CASSRLTGTNTEAFF | TGTGCCAGCAGTCGCCTGACAGGGACGAACACTGAAGCTTTCTTT
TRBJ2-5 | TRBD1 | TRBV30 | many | CAWSFGRGTEETQYF | TGTGCCTGGAGTTTCGGCAGGGGGACGGAAGAGACCCAGTACTTC
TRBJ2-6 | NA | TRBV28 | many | CASTGTYTYSGANVLTF | TGTGCCAGCACGGGGACCTACACTTACTCTGGGGCCAACGTCCTGACTTTC
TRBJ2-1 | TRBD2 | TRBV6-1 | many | CASEGSGTPITDEQFF | TGTGCCAGCGAAGGAAGCGGGACTCCAATTACCGATGAGCAGTTCTTC
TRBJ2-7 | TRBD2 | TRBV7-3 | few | CASSLKGSGAGGFTSYEQYF | TGTGCCAGCAGCTTAAAGGGCTCGGGAGCGGGAGGGTTCACTTCCTACGAGCAGTACTTC
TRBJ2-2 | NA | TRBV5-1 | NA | CASSFNLGGGELFF | TGCGCCAGCAGCTTTAATTTGGGTGGCGGGGAGCTGTTTTTT
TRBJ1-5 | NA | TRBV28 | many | CASSGVGMGNQPQHF | TGTGCCAGCAGCGGTGTTGGTATGGGCAATCAGCCCCAGCATTTT
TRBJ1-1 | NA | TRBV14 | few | CASSQEGPWGRTEAFF | TGTGCCAGCAGCCAAGAGGGGCCCTGGGGCCGCACTGAAGCTTTCTTT
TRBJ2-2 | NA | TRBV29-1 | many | CSVGRTGELFF | TGCAGCGTTGGAAGAACCGGGGAGCTGTTTTTT
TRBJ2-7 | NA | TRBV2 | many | CASRGTYEQYF | TGTGCCAGCAGAGGGACTTACGAGCAGTACTTC
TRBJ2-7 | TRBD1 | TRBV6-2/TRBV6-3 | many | CASSPYGRDRDYEQYF | TGTGCCAGCAGTCCCTACGGCCGGGACAGGGACTACGAGCAGTACTTC
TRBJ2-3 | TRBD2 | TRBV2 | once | CASRGGLAGMLTDTQYF | TGTGCCAGCAGGGGGGGACTAGCGGGTATGCTCACAGATACGCAGTATTTT
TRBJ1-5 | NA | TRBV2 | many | CASTSRRDQPQHF | TGTGCCAGCACCTCCCGGCGGGATCAGCCCCAGCATTTT
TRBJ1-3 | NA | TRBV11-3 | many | CASSFGDSGNTIYF | TGTGCCAGCAGCTTCGGGGATTCTGGAAACACCATATATTTT
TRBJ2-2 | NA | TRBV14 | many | CASSQYGKGELFF | TGTGCCAGCAGCCAATACGGGAAAGGGGAGCTGTTTTTT
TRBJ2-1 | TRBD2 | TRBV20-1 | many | CSAEGLAVTINEQFF | TGCAGTGCAGAGGGACTAGCTGTGACCATAAATGAGCAGTTCTTC
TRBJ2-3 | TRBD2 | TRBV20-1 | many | CSAPAGTSGNRGDTQYF | TGCAGTGCTCCGGCCGGGACTAGCGGGAATAGAGGAGATACGCAGTATTTT
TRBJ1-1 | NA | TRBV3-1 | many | CASSLPRGGDTEAFF | TGTGCCAGCAGCCTACCCCGGGGGGGGGACACTGAAGCTTTCTTT
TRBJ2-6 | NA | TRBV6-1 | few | CASSNHRSGANVLTF | TGTGCCAGCAGTAACCACAGGTCTGGGGCCAACGTCCTGACTTTC
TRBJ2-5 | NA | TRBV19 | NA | CASSIVTQETQYF | TGTGCCAGTAGTATAGTAACCCAAGAGACCCAGTACTTC
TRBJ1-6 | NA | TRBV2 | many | CASSERDIVNSPLHF | TGTGCCAGCAGTGAAAGGGACATCGTAAATTCACCCCTCCACTTT
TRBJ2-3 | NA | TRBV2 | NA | CASSEARLGQYADTQYF | TGTGCCAGCAGTGAAGCGCGACTGGGACAATACGCAGATACGCAGTATTTT
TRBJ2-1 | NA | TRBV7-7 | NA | CASSPARGSSSYNEQFF | TGTGCTAGCAGCCCGGCGAGAGGCTCCAGCTCCTACAATGAGCAGTTCTTC
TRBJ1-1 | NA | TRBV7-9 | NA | CASSSPRKGTEAFF | TGTGCCAGCAGCTCTCCCAGAAAAGGCACTGAAGCTTTCTTT